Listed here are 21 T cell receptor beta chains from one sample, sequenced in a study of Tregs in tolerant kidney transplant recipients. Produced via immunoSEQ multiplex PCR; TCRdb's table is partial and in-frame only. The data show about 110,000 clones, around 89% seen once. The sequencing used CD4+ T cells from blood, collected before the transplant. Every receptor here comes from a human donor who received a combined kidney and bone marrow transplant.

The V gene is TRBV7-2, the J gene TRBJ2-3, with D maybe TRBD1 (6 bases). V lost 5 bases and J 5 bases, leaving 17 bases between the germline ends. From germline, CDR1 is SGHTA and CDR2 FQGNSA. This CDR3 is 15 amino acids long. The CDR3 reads CASSLPLGGRDTQYF. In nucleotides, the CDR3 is TGTGCCAGCAGCCTCCCCTTAGGGGGAAGAGATACGCAGTATTTT.

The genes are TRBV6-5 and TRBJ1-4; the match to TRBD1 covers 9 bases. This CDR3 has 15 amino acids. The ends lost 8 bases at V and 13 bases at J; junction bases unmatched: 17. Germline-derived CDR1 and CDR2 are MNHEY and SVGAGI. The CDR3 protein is CASGTKGQGRGGLFF. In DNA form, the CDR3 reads TGTGCCAGCGGGACAAAGGGACAGGGTAGAGGGGGACTGTTTTTT.

The CDR3 protein is CASSLGTGGPSGEQFF. Written as DNA, the CDR3 is TGTGCCAGCAGTTTAGGGACGGGAGGGCCCTCCGGTGAGCAGTTCTTC. The rearrangement uses TRBV28 and TRBJ2-1; the match to TRBD2 covers 8 bases. The CDR3 has 16 residues. J was trimmed by 9 bases and V by 2 bases; bases with no gene match: 12. Per the germline V gene, CDR1 is MDHEN and CDR2 is SYDVKM.

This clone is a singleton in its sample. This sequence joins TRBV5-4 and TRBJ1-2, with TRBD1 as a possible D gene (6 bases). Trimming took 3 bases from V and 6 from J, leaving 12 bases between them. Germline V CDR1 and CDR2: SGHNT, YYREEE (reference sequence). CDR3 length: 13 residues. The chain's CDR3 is CASSSNRDNGYTF. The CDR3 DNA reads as TGTGCCAGCAGCTCAAACCGGGACAATGGCTACACCTTC.

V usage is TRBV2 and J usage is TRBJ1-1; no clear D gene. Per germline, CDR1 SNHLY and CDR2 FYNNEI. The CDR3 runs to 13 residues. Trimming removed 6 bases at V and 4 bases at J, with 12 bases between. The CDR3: CASRATGGTEAFF. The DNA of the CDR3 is TGTGCCAGCAGGGCCACCGGAGGCACTGAAGCTTTCTTT.

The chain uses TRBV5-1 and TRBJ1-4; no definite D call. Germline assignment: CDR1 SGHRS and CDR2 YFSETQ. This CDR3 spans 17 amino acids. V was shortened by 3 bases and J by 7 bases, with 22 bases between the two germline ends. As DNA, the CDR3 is TGCGCCAGCAGCTCCGATGGGCGGGGATCGGGAGGTGAAAAACTGTTTTTT. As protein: CASSSDGRGSGGEKLFF.

CDR3 protein: CASSPGTGGPNEQFF. As DNA, the CDR3 is TGTGCCAGCAGCCCCGGGACAGGGGGCCCCAATGAGCAGTTCTTC. The rearrangement joins TRBV6-5 to TRBJ2-1, with 12 bases aligning to TRBD1. The CDR3 is 15 amino acids. The germline V gene has CDR1 MNHEY and CDR2 SVGAGI. Trimming took 6 bases from V and 6 from J; bases not matched to a gene: 6.

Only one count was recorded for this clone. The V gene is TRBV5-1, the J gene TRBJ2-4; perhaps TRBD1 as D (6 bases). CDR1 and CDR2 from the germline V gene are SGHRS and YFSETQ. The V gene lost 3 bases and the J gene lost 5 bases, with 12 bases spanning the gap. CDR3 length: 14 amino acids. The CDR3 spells CASSSAPGENIQYF. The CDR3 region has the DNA TGCGCCAGCAGCTCGGCCCCAGGGGAAAACATTCAGTACTTC.

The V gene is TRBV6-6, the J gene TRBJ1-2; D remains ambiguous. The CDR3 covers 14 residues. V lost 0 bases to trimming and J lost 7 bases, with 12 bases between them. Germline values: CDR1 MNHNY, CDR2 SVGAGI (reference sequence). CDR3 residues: CASSYSTGSGGYTF. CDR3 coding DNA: TGTGCCAGCAGTTACTCAACGGGATCCGGTGGCTACACCTTC.

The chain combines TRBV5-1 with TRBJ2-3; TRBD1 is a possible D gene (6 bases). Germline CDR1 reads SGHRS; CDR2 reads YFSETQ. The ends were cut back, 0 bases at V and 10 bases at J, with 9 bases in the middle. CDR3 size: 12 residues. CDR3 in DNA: TGCGCCAGCAGCTTGGAGGCAGGGGCGCAGTATTTT. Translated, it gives CASSLEAGAQYF.

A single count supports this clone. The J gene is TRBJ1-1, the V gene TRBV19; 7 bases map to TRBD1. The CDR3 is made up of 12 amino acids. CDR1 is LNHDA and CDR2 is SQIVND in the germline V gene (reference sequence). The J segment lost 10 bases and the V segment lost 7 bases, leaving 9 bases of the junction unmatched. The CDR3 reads CASIDRARRAFF. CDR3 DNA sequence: TGTGCCAGTATTGACAGGGCCCGGCGAGCTTTCTTT.

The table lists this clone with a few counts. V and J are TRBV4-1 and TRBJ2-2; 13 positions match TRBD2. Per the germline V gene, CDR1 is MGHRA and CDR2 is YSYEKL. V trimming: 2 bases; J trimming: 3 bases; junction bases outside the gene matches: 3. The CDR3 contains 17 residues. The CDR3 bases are TGCGCCAGCAGCCAACAGGGACTAGCGGGGCACACCGGGGAGCTGTTTTTT. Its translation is CASSQQGLAGHTGELFF.

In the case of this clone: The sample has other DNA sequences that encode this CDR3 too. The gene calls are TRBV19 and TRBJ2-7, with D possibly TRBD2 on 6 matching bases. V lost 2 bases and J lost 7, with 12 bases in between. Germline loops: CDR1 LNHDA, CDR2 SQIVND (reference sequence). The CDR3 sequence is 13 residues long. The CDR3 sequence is CASSIPLGGEQYF. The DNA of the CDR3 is TGTGCCAGTAGTATACCCCTGGGGGGTGAGCAGTACTTC.

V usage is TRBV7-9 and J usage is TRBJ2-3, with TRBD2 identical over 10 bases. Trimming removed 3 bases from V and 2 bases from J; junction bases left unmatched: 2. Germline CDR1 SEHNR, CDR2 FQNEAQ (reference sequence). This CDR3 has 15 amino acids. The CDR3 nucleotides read TGTGCCAGCAGCTTCACTAGCGGGACCACAGATACGCAGTATTTT. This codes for CASSFTSGTTDTQYF. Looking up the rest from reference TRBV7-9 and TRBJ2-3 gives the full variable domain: DTGVSQNPRHKITKRGQNVTFRCDPISEHNRLYWYRQTLGQGPEFLTYFQNEAQLEKSRLLSDRFSAERPKGSFSTLEIQRTEQGDSAMYLCASSFTSGTTDTQYFGPGTRLTVL.

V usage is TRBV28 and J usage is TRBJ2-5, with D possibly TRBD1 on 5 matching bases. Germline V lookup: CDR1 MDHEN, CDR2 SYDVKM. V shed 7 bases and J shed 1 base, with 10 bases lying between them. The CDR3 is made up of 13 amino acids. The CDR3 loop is CASTETAQETQYF. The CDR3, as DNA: TGTGCCAGCACCGAGACAGCCCAAGAGACCCAGTACTTC.

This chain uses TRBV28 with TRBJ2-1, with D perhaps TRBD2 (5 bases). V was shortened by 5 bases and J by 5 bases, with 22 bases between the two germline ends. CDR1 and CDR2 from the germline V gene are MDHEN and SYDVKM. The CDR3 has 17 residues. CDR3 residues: CASSPISGKRSNNEQFF. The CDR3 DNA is TGTGCCAGCAGTCCCATATCGGGGAAGCGGAGCAACAATGAGCAGTTCTTC.

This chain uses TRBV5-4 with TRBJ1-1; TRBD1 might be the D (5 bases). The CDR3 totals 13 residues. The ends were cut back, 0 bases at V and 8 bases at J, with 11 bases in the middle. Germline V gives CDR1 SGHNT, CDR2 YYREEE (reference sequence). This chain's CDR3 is CASSLGTSLEAFF. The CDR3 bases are TGTGCCAGCAGCTTGGGGACATCCCTCGAAGCTTTCTTT.

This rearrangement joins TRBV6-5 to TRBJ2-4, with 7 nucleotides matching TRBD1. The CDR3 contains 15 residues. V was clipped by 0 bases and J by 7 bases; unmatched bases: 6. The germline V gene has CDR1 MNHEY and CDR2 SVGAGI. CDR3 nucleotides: TGTGCCAGCAGTTACTCGACAGGGTCCTGGAACATTCAGTACTTC. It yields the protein CASSYSTGSWNIQYF.

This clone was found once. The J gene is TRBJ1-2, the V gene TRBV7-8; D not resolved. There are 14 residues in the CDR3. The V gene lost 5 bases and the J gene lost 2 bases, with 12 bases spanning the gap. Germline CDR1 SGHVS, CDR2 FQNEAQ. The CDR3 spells CASSISALNYGYTF. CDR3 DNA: TGTGCCAGCAGCATTAGCGCTCTAAACTATGGCTACACCTTC.

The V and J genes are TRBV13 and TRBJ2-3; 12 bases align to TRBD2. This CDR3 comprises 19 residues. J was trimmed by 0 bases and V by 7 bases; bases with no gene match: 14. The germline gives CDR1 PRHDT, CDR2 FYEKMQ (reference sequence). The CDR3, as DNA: TGTGCCAGCACCCAAAGGACTAGCGGGGAGTGGGGGAGCACAGATACGCAGTATTTT. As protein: CASTQRTSGEWGSTDTQYF. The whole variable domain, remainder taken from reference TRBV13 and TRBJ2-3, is AAGVIQSPRHLIKEKRETATLKCYPIPRHDTVYWYQQGPGQDPQFLISFYEKMQSDKGSIPDRFSAQQFSDYHSELNMSSLELGDSALYFCASTQRTSGEWGSTDTQYFGPGTRLTVL.

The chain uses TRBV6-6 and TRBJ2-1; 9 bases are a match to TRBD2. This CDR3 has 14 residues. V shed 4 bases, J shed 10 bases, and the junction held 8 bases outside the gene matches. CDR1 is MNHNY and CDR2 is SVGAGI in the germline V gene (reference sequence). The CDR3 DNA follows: TGTGCCAGCAGTTGGGGACTAGCAGGCAAGGAGCAGTTCTTC. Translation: CASSWGLAGKEQFF.